The T cell receptor (beta chain) described here comes from a study of blood T cell repertoires in COVID-19. In the study overall: Sample material is recorded as cDNA or gDNA derived from T cells, B-cell-depleted T cells, or PBMCs.

Germline loops: CDR1 SGHAT, CDR2 FQNNGV. Trimming left V 1 base short and J 0 bases short, with 18 bases between. The CDR3 has 19 amino acids. Sequencing was performed with immunoSEQ multiplex PCR; in TCRdb, only in-frame clones are kept and a portion is missing. Found here are a few hundred thousand clones, 65% to 90% of them singletons; the top ten hold 7.2%. The source is a human donor in a cohort sampled during active COVID-19. The source material was peripheral blood. The rearrangement links TRBV11-2 to TRBJ2-2, with D perhaps matching TRBD2 (5 bases). The CDR3 is CASSLVFLTGKTNTGELFF. Here the CDR3 DNA reads TGTGCCAGCAGCTTAGTTTTCTTGACGGGGAAAACGAACACCGGGGAGCTGTTTTTT.